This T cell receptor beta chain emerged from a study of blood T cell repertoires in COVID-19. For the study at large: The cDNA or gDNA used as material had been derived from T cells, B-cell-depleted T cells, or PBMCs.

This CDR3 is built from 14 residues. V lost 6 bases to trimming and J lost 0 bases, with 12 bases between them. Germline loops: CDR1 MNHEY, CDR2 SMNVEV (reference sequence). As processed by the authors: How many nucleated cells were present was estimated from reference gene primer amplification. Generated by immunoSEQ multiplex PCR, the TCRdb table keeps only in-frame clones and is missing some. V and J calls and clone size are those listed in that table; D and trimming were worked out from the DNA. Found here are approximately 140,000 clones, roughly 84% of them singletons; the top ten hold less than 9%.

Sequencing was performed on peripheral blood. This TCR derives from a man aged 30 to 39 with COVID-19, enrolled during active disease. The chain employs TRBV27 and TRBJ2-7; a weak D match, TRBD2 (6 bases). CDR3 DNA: TGTGCCAGCAGGAACCCGGGACTCTCCTACGAGCAGTACTTC. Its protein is CASRNPGLSYEQYF.